This entry concerns a single TCR beta chain. What it binds is not known. Trimming shortened V by 7 bases and J by 4 bases, and 16 bases separated the two germline ends. This CDR3 has 14 residues. From germline, CDR1 is SNHLY and CDR2 FYNNEI. The library had UMIs added by 3' ligation of an oligonucleotide to TCR cDNA. This entry comes from a study of naive and memory T cell subsets. Findings of the study overall: Potentially, T cell activation and differentiation skew this RNA-based measurement.

Four PCR rounds used nested alpha and beta constant region primers plus the SP2 primer. One entry per CDR3 protein, called by TCRdb with MiXCR from the UMI-ligation and nested PCR reads. This sample has more than 20,000 distinct CDR3 sequences, with around 5.3% found just once. This TCR was sampled from an adult in good health. This chain joins TRBV2 and TRBJ2-5; no firm D call. The sequenced sample consisted of blood. The chain's CDR3 is CASKPSEWGETQYF. CDR3 DNA sequence: TGTGCCAGCAAGCCCAGCGAATGGGGAGAGACCCAGTACTTC. The full variable domain, rest sourced from reference TRBV2 and TRBJ2-5, is EPEVTQTPSHQVTQMGQEVILRCVPISNHLYFYWYRQILGQKVEFLVSFYNNEISEKSEIFDDQFSVERPDGSNFTLKIRSTKLEDSAMYFCASKPSEWGETQYFGPGTRLLVL.